This TCR beta chain was retrieved from a study of blood T cells in healthy people across ages. Whole-study findings and limits: Unknown donor CMV status possibly confounded expanded clonotype changes.

A second PCR, run for about 7 to 11 cycles, used a sample-barcoded 5' primer plus a J-beta primer mix. Every cDNA was tagged by a template-switch adaptor with 12 random nucleotides. TCRdb processed the 5' RACE reads anew with MiXCR; each CDR3 protein has one entry. The data show roughly 1.6 million distinct CDR3 sequences, with 30% to 35% seen just once and 11% held by the top ten. The CDR3 consists of 13 residues. As to this clonotype: What it recognizes is unknown. At one of its ends the junction is not consistent with the germline gene, which may arise from a read error.

There were healthy Caucasian individuals from Russia, aged about 6 to 90, serving as donors. The clonotype comes from a woman between 25 and 40 years old in good health. The rearrangement joins TRBV12-3 or TRBV12-4 to TRBJ1-5; D ambiguous. Source material: blood. For the CDR3, the DNA is TGTGCCAGCAGTTTAGAACAGCATCAGCCCCTGCATTTT. Translated: CASSLEQHQPLHF.